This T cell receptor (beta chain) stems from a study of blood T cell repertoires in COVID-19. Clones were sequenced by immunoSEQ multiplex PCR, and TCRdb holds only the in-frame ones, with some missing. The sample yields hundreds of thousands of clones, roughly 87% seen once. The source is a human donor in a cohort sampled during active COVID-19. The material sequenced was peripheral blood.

The DNA for the CDR3 is TGTGCCAGCAGCTTAGGGGGCCCCTGGCACGGGCGTTACAATGAGCAGTTCTTC. It encodes CASSLGGPWHGRYNEQFF. The V call is TRBV7-9, the J call TRBJ2-1; D perhaps matches TRBD1 (5 bases). The germline V gene encodes CDR1 SEHNR and CDR2 FQNEAQ (reference sequence). The CDR3 covers 18 residues. Trimming left V 1 base short and J 4 bases short, with 20 bases between.